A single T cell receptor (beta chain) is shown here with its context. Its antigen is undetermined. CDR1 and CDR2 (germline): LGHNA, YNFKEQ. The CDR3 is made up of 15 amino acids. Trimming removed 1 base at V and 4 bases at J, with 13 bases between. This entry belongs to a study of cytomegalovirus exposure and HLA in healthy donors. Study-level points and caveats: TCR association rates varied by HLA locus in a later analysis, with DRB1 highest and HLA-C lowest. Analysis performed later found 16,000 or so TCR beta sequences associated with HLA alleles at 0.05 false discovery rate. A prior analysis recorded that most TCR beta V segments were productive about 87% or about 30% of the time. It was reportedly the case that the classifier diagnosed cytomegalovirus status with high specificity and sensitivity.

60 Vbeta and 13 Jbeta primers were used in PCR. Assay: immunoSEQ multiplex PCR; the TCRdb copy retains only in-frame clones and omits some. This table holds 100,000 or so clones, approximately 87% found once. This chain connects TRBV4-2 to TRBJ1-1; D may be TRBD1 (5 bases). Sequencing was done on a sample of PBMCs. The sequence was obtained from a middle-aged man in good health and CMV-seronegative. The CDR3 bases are TGTGCCAGCAGCCAAGTGGGGCAGGGAGGCACTGAAGCTTTCTTT. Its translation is CASSQVGQGGTEAFF.